These 13 T cell receptor beta chains originate from one sample sequenced in a study of blood T cell repertoires in COVID-19 (TCRdb year 2020). Library preparation was by the immunoSEQ multiplex PCR assay. Held by TCRdb, this immuneACCESS table contains in-frame sequences only and omits some clones. Under half of the omission traces to an unresolved V gene where checked; the cause of the rest is unknown. The sample table lists about 220,000 clones, 88% of them with a count of one. The biggest ten clones account for under 3% of the sample. Input material: PBMCs or T cells enriched from blood (not recorded which). The receptors originated from a woman aged 25 to 45 who had recovered from COVID-19.

The rearrangement uses TRBV6-5 and TRBJ1-2, with 7 bases fitting TRBD1. The junction had 5 bases not matched to a gene; V was cut back by 0 bases and J by 4 bases. The CDR3 is 15 residues long. Germline CDR1 MNHEY, CDR2 SVGAGI. This chain's CDR3 is CASSYSSSGGYGYTF. In DNA, the CDR3 is TGTGCCAGCAGTTACTCAAGCTCAGGGGGCTATGGCTACACCTTC.

This chain joins TRBV19 and TRBJ1-1, with 9 bases fitting TRBD1. Trimming cost V 6 bases and J 3 bases; bases outside gene matches: 2. In germline, CDR1 is LNHDA, CDR2 SQIVND (reference sequence). This CDR3 is built from 13 residues. CDR3: CASSGQGHTEAFF. The CDR3 DNA is TGTGCCAGTAGCGGACAGGGGCACACTGAAGCTTTCTTT.

In regard to this clone: The same CDR3 arises from other DNA sequences in this sample as well. The V gene is TRBV4-1, the J gene TRBJ2-5; no definite D call. The length of the CDR3 is 14 residues. Trimming cost V 0 bases and J 2 bases, with 7 bases left between them. CDR1 is MGHRA and CDR2 is YSYEKL in the germline V gene. DNA for the CDR3: TGCGCCAGCAGCCAAGATAGGAGACAAGAGACCCAGTACTTC. Its translation is CASSQDRRQETQYF.

This chain joins TRBV5-4 and TRBJ2-1, with 8 bases fitting TRBD1. J gave up 3 bases and V 0 bases, and 2 bases lay outside the gene matches. CDR1 and CDR2 from the germline V gene are SGHNT and YYREEE (reference sequence). The CDR3 has 15 amino acids. The CDR3 loop is CASSLDRGDYNEQFF. The CDR3 nucleotides are TGTGCCAGCAGCTTGGACAGGGGGGACTACAATGAGCAGTTCTTC. The full variable domain, completed using reference TRBV5-4 and TRBJ2-1, is ETGVTQSPTHLIKTRGQQVTLRCSSQSGHNTVSWYQQALGQGPQFIFQYYREEENGRGNFPPRFSGLQFPNYSSELNVNALELDDSALYLCASSLDRGDYNEQFFGPGTRLTVL.

The chain recombines TRBV7-9 with TRBJ1-1; tentative D call: TRBD1 (5 bases). The V gene lost 5 bases and the J gene lost 5 bases, with 9 bases spanning the gap. The CDR3 runs 12 residues. Germline CDR1 reads SEHNR; CDR2 reads FQNEAQ (reference sequence). The CDR3 region is CASSRTGTEAFF. CDR3 nucleotide sequence: TGTGCCAGCAGCCGCACAGGAACTGAAGCTTTCTTT.

The CDR3 sequence: CATSRDIDRGRDQPQHF. CDR3 sequence (DNA): TGTGCCACCAGCAGAGACATTGACAGGGGAAGGGATCAGCCCCAGCATTTT. The V call is TRBV15, the J call TRBJ1-5, with TRBD1 matching over 8 bases. Trimming took 0 bases from V and 5 from J; bases not matched to a gene: 9. This CDR3 is built from 17 residues. CDR1 and CDR2 from the germline V gene are LNHNV and YYDKDF (reference sequence).

The chain uses TRBV5-5 and TRBJ1-2, with TRBD1 as a possible D gene (5 bases). The CDR3 consists of 15 residues. V lost 0 bases and J 3 bases, leaving 12 bases between the germline ends. Per germline, CDR1 SGHKS and CDR2 YYEKEE (reference sequence). CDR3 residues: CASSLGVRAHYGYTF. In DNA form, the CDR3 reads TGTGCCAGCAGCTTGGGCGTCAGGGCGCACTATGGCTACACCTTC.

This chain joins TRBV10-3 and TRBJ2-5, with 7 positions matching TRBD1. From germline, CDR1 is ENHRY and CDR2 SYGVKD. The V gene end was trimmed by 6 bases and the J gene end by 4 bases; junction bases not matched to a gene: 5. The CDR3 runs to 13 residues. The CDR3 DNA reads TGTGCCATCAGGGACAGGTCGGGAGAGACCCAGTACTTC. Translated, it gives CAIRDRSGETQYF.

This clone came up once. The V and J genes are TRBV6-5 and TRBJ1-6, with 7 bases matching TRBD1. Germline V gene sequence: CDR1 MNHEY, CDR2 SVGAGI. There are 14 residues in the CDR3. Unmatched junction bases numbered 2, after V lost 2 bases and J lost 7 bases. The CDR3: CASSYLQGNSPLHF. CDR3 in DNA: TGTGCCAGCAGTTACCTACAGGGGAATTCACCCCTCCACTTT.

This clone was seen once. The chain is built from TRBV7-9 and TRBJ1-5; D ambiguous. Between the trimmed V and J ends, which lost 1 base and 6 bases, there was a span of 10 bases. Germline lookup yields CDR1 SEHNR and CDR2 FQNEAQ (reference sequence). This CDR3 is built from 14 residues. DNA for the CDR3: TGTGCCAGCAGCTTAGGAGGGATAAGTCAGCCCCAGCATTTT. Its protein is CASSLGGISQPQHF.

CDR3 bases: TGTGCCAGCAGCTACGACAGGGACTTTACGAAGCAGTACTTC. Residues: CASSYDRDFTKQYF. The V gene is TRBV7-9, the J gene TRBJ2-7; TRBD1 is a possible D gene (7 bases). The germline V gene encodes CDR1 SEHNR and CDR2 FQNEAQ (reference sequence). Between the trimmed V and J ends, which lost 4 bases and 8 bases, there was a span of 18 bases. This CDR3 has 14 amino acids.

This clone was picked up one time. V usage is TRBV18 and J usage is TRBJ2-2; possible D gene TRBD1, 6 bases. Trimming removed 3 bases from V and 9 bases from J, with 17 bases in between. In germline, CDR1 is KGHSH, CDR2 LQKENI. This CDR3 is 15 amino acids long. CDR3 bases: TGTGCCAGCTCACCTTTCACAGGGCTCGTTTGGGAGCTGTTTTTT. This codes for CASSPFTGLVWELFF.

V and J are TRBV7-3 and TRBJ2-3; D is unresolved. This CDR3 comprises 15 residues. V lost 5 bases to trimming and J lost 0 bases, with 12 bases between them. CDR1 is SGHTA, CDR2 FQGTGA, per germline. CDR3: CASSPTGVSTDTQYF. The CDR3 bases are TGTGCCAGCAGCCCGACTGGCGTTAGCACAGATACGCAGTATTTT.